Listed below are T cell receptor beta chains from one sample, sequenced in a study of cytomegalovirus exposure and HLA in healthy donors. The protocol was immunoSEQ multiplex PCR, while the TCRdb copy is restricted to in-frame clones and leaves out a portion. The sample holds under 200,000 clones, around 74% seen once. The sample taken for sequencing was PBMCs. The receptors derive from a female donor in good health and CMV-seronegative. Each CDR3 is given with its conserved first and last residue. D genes are given only for firm matches. Size is stated for part of the rows, as once, few or many counts, or as a class when the clone is expanded.

j_call clone_size d_call v_call cdr3_nt cdr3_aa
TRBJ2-6 NA TRBD1 TRBV7-9 TGTGCCACCGAGGGGGCAGGGTGGGCCAACGTCCTGACTTTC CATEGAGWANVLTF
TRBJ1-2 NA NA TRBV7-2 TGTGCCAGCAGCCCGTGGGAGGGGGACTATGGCTACACCTTC CASSPWEGDYGYTF
TRBJ2-2 NA NA TRBV4-2 TGTGCCAGCAGCCAAGACGATGGGAGCGGACACACCGGGGAGCTGTTTTTT CASSQDDGSGHTGELFF
TRBJ2-7 NA NA TRBV7-2 TGTGCCAGCAGCTTATGGTCGCAGGGGGGCTACGAGCAGTACTTC CASSLWSQGGYEQYF
TRBJ1-5 few NA TRBV11-2 TGTGCCAGCAGTCGTCTGGGGGGTCAGCCCCAGCATTTT CASSRLGGQPQHF
TRBJ2-3 NA NA TRBV6-6 TGTGCCAGCAGGAAAGCCGGGAACCCGGTCGCGAATACGCAGTATTTT CASRKAGNPVANTQYF
TRBJ1-4 few NA TRBV2 TGTGCCAGCAACTTTGGTAACGGAGGAAAACTGTTTTTT CASNFGNGGKLFF
TRBJ2-1 NA TRBD2 TRBV27 TGTGCCAGCAGTTTGGCAGCGGGAGCGGCTTACAATGAGCAGTTCTTC CASSLAAGAAYNEQFF
TRBJ1-1 NA NA TRBV7-8 TGTGCCAGCAGGGTCGGGGGTGGCCCGATGAACACTGAAGCTTTCTTT CASRVGGGPMNTEAFF
TRBJ2-7 NA NA TRBV6-5 TGTGCCAGCAGTTACGGGACACGAAGCGAGCAGTACTTC CASSYGTRSEQYF
TRBJ1-2 NA NA TRBV7-7 TGTGCTAGCAGCCAAGGACTCTGGGATGGCTACACCTTC CASSQGLWDGYTF
TRBJ2-5 few TRBD1 TRBV6-5 TGTGCCAGCAGTCCTTCAGGACAGGGGGGGACCCAGTACTTC CASSPSGQGGTQYF
TRBJ2-5 NA NA TRBV5-1 TGCGCCAGCAGCGAGACTAGTTTCTCGCAAGAGACCCAGTACTTC CASSETSFSQETQYF
TRBJ1-3 NA NA TRBV7-9 TGTGCCAGCAGCTATTCATATCAGGGGAATGCTGGAAACACCATATATTTT CASSYSYQGNAGNTIYF
TRBJ1-5 NA TRBD1 TRBV7-8 TGTGCCAGCAGCCCAGGGACAGGGGCTCATATCAATCAGCCCCAGCATTTT CASSPGTGAHINQPQHF
TRBJ2-7 NA NA TRBV14 TGTGCCAGCAGCCAAAGAGGCGAGCAGTACTTC CASSQRGEQYF
TRBJ2-3 few NA TRBV4-2 TGTGCCAGCAGCCAAGAGGGGGGAGATACGCAGTATTTT CASSQEGGDTQYF
TRBJ2-7 NA NA TRBV28 TGTGCCAGCTGGGGGGTAAGCTCCTACGAGCAGTACTTC CASWGVSSYEQYF
TRBJ2-7 NA NA TRBV28 TGTGCCAGCAGTTCCCCGACTACCTCCTACGAGCAGTACTTC CASSSPTTSYEQYF
TRBJ1-5 NA NA TRBV7-2 TGTGCCAGCAGCCCGACAGGACAGATTAGCAATCAGCCCCAGCATTTT CASSPTGQISNQPQHF
TRBJ1-5 NA TRBD1 TRBV5-5 TGTGCCAGCAGCCCGACAGGGGGAGATCAGCCCCAGCATTTT CASSPTGGDQPQHF
TRBJ2-7 NA TRBD2 TRBV28 TGTGCCAGCAGTTTATCGGAGCGAGCGGGGTCCTACGAGCAGTACTTC CASSLSERAGSYEQYF
TRBJ2-5 NA NA TRBV10-1 TGCGCCAGCAGTGGGGGGCCGAAAGAGACCCAGTACTTC CASSGGPKETQYF
TRBJ1-4 NA NA TRBV20-1 TGCAGTGCTCCCGGTACTGAAAAACTGTTTTTT CSAPGTEKLFF
TRBJ2-5 NA TRBD2 TRBV27 TGTGCCAGCAGTTTATGGGCTAGCGGGGTTCAAGAGACCCAGTACTTC CASSLWASGVQETQYF
TRBJ2-3 NA TRBD1 TRBV15 TGTGCCACCAGCCCGGACAGGGAGGCAGATACGCAGTATTTT CATSPDREADTQYF
TRBJ2-7 NA NA TRBV20-1 TGCAGTGCGGCCAGGCCCGAGCAGTACTTC CSAARPEQYF
TRBJ2-6 once NA TRBV9 TGTGCCAGCAGCGACCGGCCTTCCGAGGCGTCTGGGGCCAACGTCCTGACTTTC CASSDRPSEASGANVLTF
TRBJ1-6 once NA TRBV7-9 TGTGCCAGCAGCTTAGAACAGGGCGGTTCACCCCTCCACTTT CASSLEQGGSPLHF
TRBJ2-5 NA TRBD2 TRBV5-6 TGTGCCAGCAGCGTCCCCCGGCTAGCGGGGGGGGAGACCCAGTACTTC CASSVPRLAGGETQYF
TRBJ1-3 NA NA TRBV5-1 TGCGCCAGCAGCTTGGGAGCAGGGCTTTCCGGAAACACCATATATTTT CASSLGAGLSGNTIYF
TRBJ2-3 NA TRBD2 TRBV19 TGTGCCAGTAAAGGGGCTAGCGGGAGGGCCACGGCGCAGTATTTT CASKGASGRATAQYF
TRBJ1-1 NA NA TRBV30 TGTGCCCAGGACAGTAACATGAACACTGAAGCTTTCTTT CAQDSNMNTEAFF
TRBJ2-3 NA TRBD1 TRBV4-3 TGCGCCAGCAGCCAGGGGACAGGGTACACAGATACGCAGTATTTT CASSQGTGYTDTQYF
TRBJ2-2 NA TRBD1 TRBV5-1 TGCGCCAGCAGCCGCGACAGGGGGGGGGAGCTGTTTTTT CASSRDRGGELFF
TRBJ2-2 NA NA TRBV2 TGTGCCAGCAGTGAGACTCGGCGAGGAACCGGGGAGCTGTTTTTT CASSETRRGTGELFF
TRBJ2-2 NA NA TRBV27 TGTGCCAGCAGTTCGCGAGACCACCCGGGACTCCGGATCGGGGAGCTGTTTTTT CASSSRDHPGLRIGELFF
TRBJ1-3 NA NA TRBV6-1 TGTGCCAGCATCGTACAGCCGTCTGGAAACACCATATATTTT CASIVQPSGNTIYF
TRBJ1-1 NA NA TRBV28 TGTGCCAGCAGTTTGGCCAGGGATGGAGCTTTCTTT CASSLARDGAFF
TRBJ2-2 NA NA TRBV4-1 TGCGCCAGCAGCCAAGGCACCAGCGGACCGAGGACCGGGGAGCTGTTTTTT CASSQGTSGPRTGELFF
TRBJ1-1 NA NA TRBV15 TGTGCCACCAGCTACCAGGGATCCACTGAAGCTTTCTTT CATSYQGSTEAFF
TRBJ1-6 NA TRBD1 TRBV7-2 TGTGCCAGCAGCTCAACAGGGGCCTATAATTCACCCCTCCACTTT CASSSTGAYNSPLHF
TRBJ2-1 NA NA TRBV7-2 TGTGCCAGCAGCTTAAGGGCGCGAACAGGCGTCCTCAATGAGCAGTTCTTC CASSLRARTGVLNEQFF
TRBJ2-5 once NA TRBV6-6 TGTGCCAGCAGCCTACAGGGAGGGGGGGAGACCCAGTACTTC CASSLQGGGETQYF
TRBJ2-2 NA TRBD1 TRBV30 TGTGCCTGGAGTAAGGGGGCTCGGGGCGGGGAGCTGTTTTTT CAWSKGARGGELFF
TRBJ2-7 NA TRBD1 TRBV7-2 TGTGCCAGCAGCTTAGGAGGTACAGGGGGCAGCGAGCAGTACTTC CASSLGGTGGSEQYF
TRBJ1-1 NA NA TRBV2 TGTGCCAGCACTAGCCCGATGAACACTGAAGCTTTCTTT CASTSPMNTEAFF
TRBJ1-6 NA TRBD1 TRBV19 TGTGCCAGTAGTGCGGGGACAGGGAAAGGATCACCCCTCCACTTT CASSAGTGKGSPLHF
TRBJ1-4 NA TRBD1 TRBV23-1 TGCGCCAGCAGTCAAATCCCCAGGGGGCCAACTAATGAAAAACTGTTTTTT CASSQIPRGPTNEKLFF
TRBJ2-1 NA TRBD2 TRBV28 TGTGCCAGCCACGAGGGCGGGAGGGCCCTCGATGAGCAGTTCTTC CASHEGGRALDEQFF
TRBJ1-1 NA TRBD1 TRBV5-6 TGTGCCAGCAGCGGGGAGGGACAGGGGAAAAATGAAGCTTTCTTT CASSGEGQGKNEAFF
TRBJ1-5 NA NA TRBV28 TGTGCCAGCAGACAGTTTAGCAATCAGCCCCAGCATTTT CASRQFSNQPQHF
TRBJ1-2 NA NA TRBV7-9 TGTGCCAGCAGCTTCGATCGCGGCTTCCGGACCTTC CASSFDRGFRTF
TRBJ1-2 few NA TRBV28 TGTGCCAGCAGTTCTCGTCGGAGGCTCTATGGCTACACCTTC CASSSRRRLYGYTF
TRBJ2-3 NA TRBD1 TRBV18 TGTGCCAGCTCACCGGACAGGGGGACAGATACGCAGTATTTT CASSPDRGTDTQYF
TRBJ1-1 many NA TRBV6-5 TGTGCCAGCAGTTACTCGATAGGAGCGAACACTGAAGCTTTCTTT CASSYSIGANTEAFF
TRBJ1-4 NA TRBD1 TRBV7-9 TGTGCCAGCAGCCGAAGAGGGACAGGTGGTGAAAAACTGTTTTTT CASSRRGTGGEKLFF
TRBJ2-7 NA TRBD2 TRBV4-2 TGTGCCAGCAGCCAAGTTAGGACTAGCGGGAGCCCCTACGAGCAGTACTTC CASSQVRTSGSPYEQYF
TRBJ1-5 once NA TRBV19 TGTGCCAGTAGTATTACGGACTTTGTATCCCAGCCCCAGCATTTT CASSITDFVSQPQHF